Below, 3 T cell receptor beta chains from the same sample are listed, as sequenced in a study of regulatory T cells in long-lasting Graves disease. Sample time point: persistent/refractory GD, antithyroid drugs over 5 years with positive TRAb. There was RNA extracted from PBMCs, and the TCR library was made from it. Investigators prepared the TCR beta libraries by applying iRepertoire HTBI primers and Arm-PCR of CDR3 regions. TCRdb reprocessed the multiplex PCR reads via MiXCR and lists one record per CDR3 protein. Among 700,000 or so distinct CDR3 sequences listed, 25% to 35% were seen once. Sequences were derived from peripheral blood mononuclear cells (PBMCs), sampled when the disease was refractory, from a patient treated with antithyroid drugs. These receptors all come from a female donor with Graves disease.

The chain employs TRBV5-1 and TRBJ2-7, with 9 bases that match TRBD1. This CDR3 comprises 15 residues. The V gene's germline CDR1 is SGHRS and CDR2 YFSETQ. V shed 6 bases, J shed 5 bases, and the junction held 12 bases outside the gene matches. The CDR3 coding sequence is TGCGCCAGCACGTTCCGGACAGGGGTTGTCAACGAGCAGTACTTC. Encoded protein: CASTFRTGVVNEQYF.

The count of this clonotype is one. The CDR3 sequence is CASSFLGTTNYGYTF. Here the CDR3 DNA reads TGTGCCAGCAGCTTCCTCGGGACCACTAACTATGGCTACACCTTC. The rearrangement uses TRBV5-6 and TRBJ1-2; the D gene is possibly TRBD1 (5 bases). Trimming took 2 bases from V and 0 from J, leaving 11 bases between them. This CDR3 has 15 residues. The germline gives CDR1 SGHDT, CDR2 YYEEEE.

This clonotype was seen a handful of times. The CDR3 end shows no conserved phenylalanine or tryptophan, and so a read error is likely. The chain has TRBV5-1 and TRBJ1-2; D uncertain. V lost 4 bases, J lost 2 bases, and 9 bases lay in between. Germline CDR1 and CDR2: SGHRS and YFSETQ. The CDR3 has 13 residues. CDR3 nucleotide sequence: TGCGCCAGCAGCCTATCAACGAACTATGGCTACACCCTC. Protein: CASSLSTNYGYTL.